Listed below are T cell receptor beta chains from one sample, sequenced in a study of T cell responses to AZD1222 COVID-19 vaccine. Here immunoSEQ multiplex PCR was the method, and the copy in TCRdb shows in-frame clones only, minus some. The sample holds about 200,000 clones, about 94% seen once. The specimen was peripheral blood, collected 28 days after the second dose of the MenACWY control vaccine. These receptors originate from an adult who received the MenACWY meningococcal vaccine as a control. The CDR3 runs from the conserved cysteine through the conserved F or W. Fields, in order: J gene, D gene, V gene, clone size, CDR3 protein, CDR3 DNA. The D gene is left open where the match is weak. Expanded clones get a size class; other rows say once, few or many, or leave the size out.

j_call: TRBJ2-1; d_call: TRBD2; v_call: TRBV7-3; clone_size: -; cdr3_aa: CASSLSSGRAPPHNEQFF; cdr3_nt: TGTGCCAGCAGCCTCTCCAGCGGGAGGGCCCCCCCACACAATGAGCAGTTCTTC
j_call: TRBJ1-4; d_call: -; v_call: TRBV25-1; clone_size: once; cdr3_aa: CASSAPYDEKLFF; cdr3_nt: TGTGCCAGCAGTGCGCCCTACGATGAAAAACTGTTTTTT
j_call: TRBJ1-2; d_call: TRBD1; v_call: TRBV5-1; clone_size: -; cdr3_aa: CASSFESGQGGGYTF; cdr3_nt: TGCGCCAGCAGCTTTGAAAGCGGACAGGGGGGCGGCTACACCTTC
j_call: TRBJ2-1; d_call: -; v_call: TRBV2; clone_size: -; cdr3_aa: CASSEDGEIYYNEQFF; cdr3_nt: TGTGCCAGCAGTGAAGACGGAGAAATTTACTACAATGAGCAGTTCTTC
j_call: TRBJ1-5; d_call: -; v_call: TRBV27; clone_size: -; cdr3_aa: CASSYSVNQPQHF; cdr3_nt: TGTGCCAGCAGTTACAGCGTCAATCAGCCCCAGCATTTT
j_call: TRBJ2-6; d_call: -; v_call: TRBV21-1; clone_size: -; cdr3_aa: CASSTLVAASGANVLTF; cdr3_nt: TGTGCCAGCAGCACGCTGGTGGCAGCCTCTGGGGCCAACGTCCTGACTTTC
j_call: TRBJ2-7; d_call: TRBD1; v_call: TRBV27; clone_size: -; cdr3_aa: CASSFRGPGEQYF; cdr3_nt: TGTGCCAGCAGTTTTAGGGGGCCGGGCGAGCAGTACTTC
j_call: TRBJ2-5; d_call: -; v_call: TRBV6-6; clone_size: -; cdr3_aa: CASSYSGLEETQYF; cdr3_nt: TGTGCCAGCAGTTACTCGGGACTGGAAGAGACCCAGTACTTC
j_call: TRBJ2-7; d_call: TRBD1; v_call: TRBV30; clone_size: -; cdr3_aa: CAWWITGADEQYF; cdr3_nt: TGTGCCTGGTGGATTACAGGGGCGGACGAGCAGTACTTC
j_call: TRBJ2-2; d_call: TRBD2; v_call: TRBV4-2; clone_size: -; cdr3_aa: CASSRPGLAVGGELFF; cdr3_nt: TGTGCCAGCAGCCGCCCGGGACTAGCCGTGGGCGGGGAGCTGTTTTTT
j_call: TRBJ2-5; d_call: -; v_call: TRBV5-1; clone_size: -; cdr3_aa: CASSPQGGFETQYF; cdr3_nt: TGCGCCAGCAGCCCCCAGGGGGGTTTTGAGACCCAGTACTTC